This TCR beta chain comes out of a study of cytomegalovirus exposure and HLA in healthy donors. Study details: From some 180 million T cells, an earlier analysis saw 117 million unique TCR beta sequences. Notes on the study in general: In a later analysis, TCR beta V- and J-gene trimming showed a link to a missense DCLRE1C variant.

Donors showed nominal health when sampled, although they likely had unrecorded immune exposures. Turning to this clone: Its antigen is unidentified.

Primers: 60 Vbeta forward and 13 Jbeta reverse. Libraries were prepared by immunoSEQ multiplex PCR; TCRdb keeps only in-frame clonotypes and omits some of them. The table has 190,000 or so clones, around 83% seen once. The TCR sequence derives from a man aged 45-60 years in good health and CMV-seronegative. The material sequenced was PBMCs.

Here the CDR3 reads CASSQGQGMEKLFF. The CDR3 nucleotides are TGTGCCAGCAGCCAGGGGCAGGGGATGGAAAAACTGTTTTTT. The chain employs TRBV4-2 and TRBJ1-4; tentative D call: TRBD1 (6 bases). CDR1 and CDR2 (germline): LGHNA, YNFKEQ. The V end lost 3 bases, the J end lost 8 bases, and 13 bases lay between the germline ends. The CDR3 sequence is 14 residues long.